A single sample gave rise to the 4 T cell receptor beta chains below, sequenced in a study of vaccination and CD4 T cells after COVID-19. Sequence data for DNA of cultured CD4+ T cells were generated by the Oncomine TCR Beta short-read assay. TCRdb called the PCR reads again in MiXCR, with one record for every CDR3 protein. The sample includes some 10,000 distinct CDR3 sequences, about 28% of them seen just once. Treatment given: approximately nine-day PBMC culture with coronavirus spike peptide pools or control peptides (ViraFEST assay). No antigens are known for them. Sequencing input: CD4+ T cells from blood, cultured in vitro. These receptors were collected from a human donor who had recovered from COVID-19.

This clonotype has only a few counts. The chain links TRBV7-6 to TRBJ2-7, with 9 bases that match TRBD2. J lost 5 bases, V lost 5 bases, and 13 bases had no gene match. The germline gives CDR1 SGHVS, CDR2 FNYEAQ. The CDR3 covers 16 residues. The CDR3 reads CASSPWGGRARHEQYF. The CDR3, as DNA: TGTGCCAGCAGCCCCTGGGGCGGGAGGGCGCGCCACGAGCAGTACTTC.

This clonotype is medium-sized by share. CDR3 sequence reads: CSARGTKEGYTF. The CDR3 nucleotides are TGCAGTGCTAGAGGTACAAAGGAAGGCTACACCTTC. The chain joins TRBV20-1 to TRBJ1-2; D remains ambiguous. This CDR3 has 12 amino acids. V lost 1 base and J 8 bases, leaving 11 bases between the germline ends. Germline V CDR1 and CDR2: DFQATT, SNEGSKA (reference sequence).

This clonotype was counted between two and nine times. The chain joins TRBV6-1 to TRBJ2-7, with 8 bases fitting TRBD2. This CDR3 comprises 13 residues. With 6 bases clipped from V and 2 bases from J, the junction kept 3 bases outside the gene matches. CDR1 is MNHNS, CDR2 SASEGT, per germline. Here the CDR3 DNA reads TGTGCCAGCAGAACGGGAGGGACCTACGAGCAGTACTTC. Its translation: CASRTGGTYEQYF.

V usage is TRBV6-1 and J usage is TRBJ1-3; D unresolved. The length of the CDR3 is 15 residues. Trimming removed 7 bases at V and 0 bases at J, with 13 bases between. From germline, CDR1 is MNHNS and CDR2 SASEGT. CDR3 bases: TGTGCCAGCACCGCCACACAGCTCTCTGGAAACACCATATATTTT. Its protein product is CASTATQLSGNTIYF.